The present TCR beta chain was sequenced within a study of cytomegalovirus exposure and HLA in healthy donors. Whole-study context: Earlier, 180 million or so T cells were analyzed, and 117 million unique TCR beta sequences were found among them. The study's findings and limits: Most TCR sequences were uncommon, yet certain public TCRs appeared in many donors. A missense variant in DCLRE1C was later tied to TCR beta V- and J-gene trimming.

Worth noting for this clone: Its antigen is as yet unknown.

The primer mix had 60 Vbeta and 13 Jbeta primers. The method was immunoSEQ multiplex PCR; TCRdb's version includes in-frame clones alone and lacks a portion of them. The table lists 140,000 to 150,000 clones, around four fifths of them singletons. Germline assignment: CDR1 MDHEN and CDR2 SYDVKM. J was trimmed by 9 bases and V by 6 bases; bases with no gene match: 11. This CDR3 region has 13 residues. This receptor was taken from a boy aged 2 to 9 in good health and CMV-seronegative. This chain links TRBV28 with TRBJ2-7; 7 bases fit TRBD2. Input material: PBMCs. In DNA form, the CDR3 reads TGTGCCAGCAGGGGACTAAAGTCAGCTCGGCAGTACTTC. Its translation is CASRGLKSARQYF. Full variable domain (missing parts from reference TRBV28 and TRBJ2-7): DVKVTQSSRYLVKRTGEKVFLECVQDMDHENMFWYRQDPGLGLRLIYFSYDVKMKEKGDIPEGYSVSREKKERFSLILESASTNQTSMYLCASRGLKSARQYFGPGTRLTVT.